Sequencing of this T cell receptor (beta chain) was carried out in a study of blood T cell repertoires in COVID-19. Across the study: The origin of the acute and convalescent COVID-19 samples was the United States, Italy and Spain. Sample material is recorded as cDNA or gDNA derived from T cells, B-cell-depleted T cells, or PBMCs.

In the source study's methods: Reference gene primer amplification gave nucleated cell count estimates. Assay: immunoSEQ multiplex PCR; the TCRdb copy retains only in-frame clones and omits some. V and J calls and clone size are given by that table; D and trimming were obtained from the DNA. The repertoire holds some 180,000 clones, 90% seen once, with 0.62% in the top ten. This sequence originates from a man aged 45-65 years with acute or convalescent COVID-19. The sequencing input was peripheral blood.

The CDR3 spells CASSQDWGSQPQHF. DNA for the CDR3: TGCGCCAGCAGCCAAGATTGGGGCAGTCAGCCCCAGCATTTT. The rearrangement uses TRBV4-3 and TRBJ1-5, with a tentative D call TRBD1 (5 bases). Trimming shortened V by 0 bases and J by 6 bases, and 9 bases separated the two germline ends. The CDR3 loop spans 14 amino acids. Germline CDR1 is LGHNA and CDR2 is YSLEER.